A single T cell receptor (beta chain) is shown here with its context. The target antigen is unknown. The data are from a study of T cell clones after liver transplantation. Study background: Immunosuppression withdrawal was tried within 2 years after liver transplantation in this trial. Graft-donor-reactive sequences were compared with third-party-reactive TCRbeta sequences from pre-transplant mixed lymphocyte reactions.

Study results and limitations: Post-transplant time points were not standardized, so conclusions are preliminary.

V was shortened by 3 bases and J by 6 bases, with 14 bases between the two germline ends. Germline CDR1 and CDR2: SNHLY and FYNNEI. The CDR3 runs to 14 residues. Profiled with immunoSEQ multiplex PCR; TCRdb holds only in-frame clones, not every one. The sample records 40,000 to 55,000 clones, just over 85% being singletons. The receptor comes from a human patient who received a liver transplant. These T cells may partly come from the graft donor. The input for sequencing was CD4+ T cells from blood, taken 24 months after liver transplant. The chain is built from TRBV2 and TRBJ2-5; D not resolved. CDR3 coding DNA: TGTGCCAGCAGTGATGGGCAAATTGGAAAGACCCAGTACTTC. It codes for CASSDGQIGKTQYF.